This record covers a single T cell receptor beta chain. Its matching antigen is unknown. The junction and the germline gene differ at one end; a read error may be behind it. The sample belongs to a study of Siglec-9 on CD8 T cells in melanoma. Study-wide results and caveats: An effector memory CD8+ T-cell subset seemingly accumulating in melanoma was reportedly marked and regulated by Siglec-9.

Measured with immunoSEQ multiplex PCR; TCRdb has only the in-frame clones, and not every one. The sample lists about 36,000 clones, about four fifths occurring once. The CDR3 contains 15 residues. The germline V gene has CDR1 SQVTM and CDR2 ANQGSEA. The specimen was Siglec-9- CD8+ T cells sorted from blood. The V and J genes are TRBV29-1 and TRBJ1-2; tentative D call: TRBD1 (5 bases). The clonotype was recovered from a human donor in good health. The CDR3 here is CSVAGTDLFNYGYSF. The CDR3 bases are TGCAGCGTCGCAGGGACCGACCTTTTTAACTATGGCTACTCCTTC.